This T cell receptor (beta chain) was sequenced during a study of cytomegalovirus exposure and HLA in healthy donors. CDR1 is MNHEY, CDR2 SMNVEV, per germline (reference sequence). The CDR3 covers 12 residues. The V end lost 2 bases, the J end lost 12 bases, and 11 bases lay between the germline ends. Vbeta (60) and Jbeta (13) primers were used in the PCR. Profiling relied on immunoSEQ multiplex PCR, and the TCRdb table lists in-frame clones only, not all of them. The table records roughly 130,000 clones, 65% to 90% of them present only once. This TCR was recovered from a male donor in good health and CMV-seropositive. The chain employs TRBV27 and TRBJ2-1, with D possibly matching TRBD1 (6 bases). The specimen was PBMCs. This chain's CDR3 is CASSLGGAGQFF. Here the CDR3 DNA reads TGTGCCAGCAGTTTAGGGGGCGCAGGGCAGTTCTTC.